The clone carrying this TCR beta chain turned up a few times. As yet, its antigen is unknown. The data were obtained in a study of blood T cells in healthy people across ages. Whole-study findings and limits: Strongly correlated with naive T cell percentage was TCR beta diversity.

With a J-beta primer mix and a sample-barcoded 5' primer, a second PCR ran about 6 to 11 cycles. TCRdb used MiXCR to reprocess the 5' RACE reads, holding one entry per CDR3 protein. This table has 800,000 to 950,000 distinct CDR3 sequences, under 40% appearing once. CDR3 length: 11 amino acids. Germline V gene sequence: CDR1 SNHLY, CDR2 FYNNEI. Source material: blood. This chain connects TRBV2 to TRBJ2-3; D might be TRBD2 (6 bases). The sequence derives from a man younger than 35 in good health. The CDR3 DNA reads TGTGCGGGCGGGGCCACAGATACGCAGTATTTT. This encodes CAGGATDTQYF. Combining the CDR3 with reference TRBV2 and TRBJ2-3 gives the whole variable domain EPEVTQTPSHQVTQMGQEVILRCVPISNHLYFYWYRQILGQKVEFLVSFYNNEISEKSEIFDDQFSVERPDGSNFTLKIRSTKLEDSAMYFCAGGATDTQYFGPGTRLTVL.